This T cell receptor beta chain was retrieved from a study of T cells in Graves' hyperthyroidism and ophthalmopathy. This CDR3 is 17 amino acids long. Germline V gene data show CDR1 as MNHEY and CDR2 as SVGEGT. The V segment lost 6 bases and the J segment 5 bases; nucleotides outside the gene matches: 18. The TCR beta CDR3 regions underwent amplification using RNA transcripts as the source. The HTBI primer set served for first-round RT-PCR of the TCR CDR3. TCRdb passed the multiplex PCR reads through MiXCR, listing each CDR3 protein once. The data show some 360,000 distinct CDR3 sequences, approximately 13% seen once.

Source material: blood. This TCR derives from a woman aged 60 to 75 with Graves' hyperthyroidism. The chain joins TRBV6-2 or TRBV6-3 to TRBJ1-2; TRBD1 aligns across 7 bases. The DNA of the CDR3 is TGTGCCAGCAGCGGGGGACAGACTAAACGGCCGGGGTATGGCTACACCTTC. Translating gives CASSGGQTKRPGYGYTF.